This T cell receptor (beta chain) was documented in a study of T cells in Graves' hyperthyroidism and ophthalmopathy. From RNA transcripts, TCR beta CDR3 regions were amplified. First-round RT-PCR targeting the TCR CDR3 was performed with the HTBI primer set. TCRdb analysed the multiplex PCR reads with MiXCR anew, one entry per CDR3 protein. The table includes over 500,000 distinct CDR3 sequences, 46% detected once. Many counts were recorded for this clonotype. Its antigen is undetermined. Whole-study findings and limits: The model forecast ophthalmopathy, anticipating it by a median around 6.5 months before onset. Within blood appeared most thyroid clonotypes that had expanded above 0.001.

The V end was cut by 4 bases, the J end by 4 bases, with 16 bases between. CDR3 length: 15 amino acids. From germline, CDR1 is MGHRA and CDR2 YSYEKL. Lactation, pregnancy, other autoimmune disease or uncontrolled infection led to exclusion of patients. Clinical symptoms, serum thyroxine and TRAb, thyroid ultrasound and orbital computed tomography together formed the diagnostic basis. The specimen was peripheral blood or thyroid tissue (not recorded which). The source is an adult woman with Graves' disease, either hyperthyroidism or ophthalmopathy (not recorded which). The rearrangement uses TRBV4-1 and TRBJ1-1; tentative D call: TRBD1 (6 bases). The CDR3 DNA reads TGCGCCAGCAGCCCGAGGGGGACCCAAGTCACTGAAGCTTTCTTT. This gives the protein CASSPRGTQVTEAFF.